This TCR beta chain derives from a study of identical twins. Study-level findings and limits: Alpha sequences that were out-of-frame and twin-shared showed an excess of low generation probability. The study found weaker excess twin sharing in beta out-of-frame sequences.

Unique molecular identifiers were present on the cDNA, and a universal primer site came from template switching. One entry per CDR3 protein, called by TCRdb with MiXCR from the 5' RACE reads. The profile shows fewer than 800,000 distinct CDR3 sequences, just over 7% of them singletons. The sample holds many counts of this clonotype. No antigen is known for it. The CDR3 covers 16 residues. J was trimmed by 5 bases and V by 1 base; bases with no gene match: 10. Germline CDR1 and CDR2: SNHLY and FYNNEI. The data also belong to a second study, concerning yellow fever vaccine responses in identical twins.

The specimen was PBMCs. This chain connects TRBV2 to TRBJ2-7; TRBD2 aligns across 8 bases. This receptor was obtained from a woman aged 18-29 years in good health. Here the CDR3 DNA reads TGTGCCAGCAGTGAAGTGTATCTACTAGCGGAGAACGAGCAGTACTTC. Encoded protein: CASSEVYLLAENEQYF.